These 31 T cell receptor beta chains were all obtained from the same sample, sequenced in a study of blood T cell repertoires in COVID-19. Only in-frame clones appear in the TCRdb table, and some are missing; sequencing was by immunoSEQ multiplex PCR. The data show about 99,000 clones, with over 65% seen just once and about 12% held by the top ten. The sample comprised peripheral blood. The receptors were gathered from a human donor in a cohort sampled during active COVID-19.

CDR3 amino acids: CASKGGTGGEKLFF. CDR3 DNA: TGTGCCAGCAAGGGCGGGACAGGGGGTGAAAAACTGTTTTTT. This sequence joins TRBV6-5 and TRBJ1-4; 11 bases are shared with TRBD1. V lost 7 bases and J lost 7; bases outside the gene matches: 5. Germline V gene sequence: CDR1 MNHEY, CDR2 SVGAGI. This CDR3 spans 14 amino acids.

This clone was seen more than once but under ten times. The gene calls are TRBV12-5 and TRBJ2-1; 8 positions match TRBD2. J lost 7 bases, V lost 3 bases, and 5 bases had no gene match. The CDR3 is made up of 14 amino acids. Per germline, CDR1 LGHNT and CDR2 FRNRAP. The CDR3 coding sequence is TGTGCTAGTGGTTTTGGCGGGGGGAAAAATGAGCAGTTCTTC. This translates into CASGFGGGKNEQFF.

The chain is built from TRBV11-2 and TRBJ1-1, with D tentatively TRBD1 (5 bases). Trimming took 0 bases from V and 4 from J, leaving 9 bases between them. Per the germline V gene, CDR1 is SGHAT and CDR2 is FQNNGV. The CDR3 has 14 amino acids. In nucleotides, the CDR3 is TGTGCCAGCAGCTTAGACCAGGGTTTCACTGAAGCTTTCTTT. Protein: CASSLDQGFTEAFF.

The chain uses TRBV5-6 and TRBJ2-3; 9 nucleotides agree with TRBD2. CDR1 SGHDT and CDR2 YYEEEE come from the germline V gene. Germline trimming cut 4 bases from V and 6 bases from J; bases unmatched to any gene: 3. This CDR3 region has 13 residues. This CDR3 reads CASSAGGPDTQYF. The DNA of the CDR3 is TGTGCCAGCAGCGCGGGGGGGCCGGATACGCAGTATTTT.

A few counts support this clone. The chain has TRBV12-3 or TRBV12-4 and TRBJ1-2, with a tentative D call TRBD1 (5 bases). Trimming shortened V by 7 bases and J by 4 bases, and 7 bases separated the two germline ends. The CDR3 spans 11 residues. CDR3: CASKGVYGYTF. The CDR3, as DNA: TGTGCCAGCAAAGGGGTCTATGGCTACACCTTC.

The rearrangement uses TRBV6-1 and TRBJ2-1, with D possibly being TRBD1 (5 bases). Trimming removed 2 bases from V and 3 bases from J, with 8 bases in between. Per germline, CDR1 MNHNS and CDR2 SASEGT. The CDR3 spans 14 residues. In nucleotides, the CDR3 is TGTGCCAGCAGTGAATTACAGGACTACAATGAGCAGTTCTTC. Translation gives CASSELQDYNEQFF.

In nucleotides, the CDR3 is TGTGCCAGCAGCCAACGGGCAGGCGGGTCATATGGCTACACCTTC. It codes for CASSQRAGGSYGYTF. The V and J genes are TRBV3-1 (or the pseudogene TRBV3-2) and TRBJ1-2, with D unclear. The CDR3 length is 15 residues. Germline loops: CDR1 LGHDT, CDR2 YNNKEL (reference sequence). Trimming cost V 2 bases and J 5 bases, with 15 bases left between them.

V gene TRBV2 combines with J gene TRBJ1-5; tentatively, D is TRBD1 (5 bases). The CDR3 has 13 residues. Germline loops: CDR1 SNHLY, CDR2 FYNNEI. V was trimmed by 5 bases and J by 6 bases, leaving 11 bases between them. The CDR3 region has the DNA TGTGCCAGCAGTTTTGGGGGGGGTCAGCCCCAGCATTTT. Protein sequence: CASSFGGGQPQHF.

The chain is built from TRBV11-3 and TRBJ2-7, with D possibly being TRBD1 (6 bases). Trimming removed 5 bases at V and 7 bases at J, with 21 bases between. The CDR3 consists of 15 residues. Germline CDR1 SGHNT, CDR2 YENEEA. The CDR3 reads CASSKTGTSSGEQYF. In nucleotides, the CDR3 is TGTGCCAGCAGCAAGACCGGGACATCCTCGGGGGAGCAGTACTTC.

CDR3 nucleotides: TGTGCCAGTAGAGCGGGCCTAGGAGGTGAAAAACTGTTTTTT. As protein: CASRAGLGGEKLFF. The chain employs TRBV19 and TRBJ1-4; D call uncertain. The V gene lost 6 bases and the J gene lost 7 bases, with 15 bases spanning the gap. Germline CDR1 LNHDA, CDR2 SQIVND (reference sequence). The CDR3 has 14 residues.

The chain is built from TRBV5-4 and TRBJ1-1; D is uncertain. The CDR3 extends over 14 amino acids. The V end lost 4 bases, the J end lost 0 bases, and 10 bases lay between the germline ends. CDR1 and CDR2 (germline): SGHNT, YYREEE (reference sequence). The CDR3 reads CASSAAYVNTEAFF. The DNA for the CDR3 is TGTGCCAGCAGCGCTGCCTACGTGAACACTGAAGCTTTCTTT.

The CDR3 sequence is CASSPGTLNTEAFF. CDR3 coding DNA: TGTGCCAGCAGCCCCGGGACACTGAACACTGAAGCTTTCTTT. The rearrangement joins TRBV7-3 to TRBJ1-1; D might be TRBD1 (6 bases). Trimming pared 5 bases from V and 0 bases from J, leaving 10 bases between. Looked up from germline, CDR1 is SGHTA and CDR2 is FQGTGA. The CDR3 contains 14 residues.

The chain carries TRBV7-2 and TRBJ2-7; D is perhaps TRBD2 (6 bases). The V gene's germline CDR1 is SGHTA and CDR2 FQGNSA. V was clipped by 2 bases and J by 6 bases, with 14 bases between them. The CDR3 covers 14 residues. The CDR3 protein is CASSLRDSAGEQYF. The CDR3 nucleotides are TGTGCCAGCAGCTTACGGGACTCGGCGGGCGAGCAGTACTTC. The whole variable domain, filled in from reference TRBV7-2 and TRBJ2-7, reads GAGVSQSPSNKVTEKGKDVELRCDPISGHTALYWYRQSLGQGLEFLIYFQGNSAPDKSGLPSDRFSAERTGGSVSTLTIQRTQQEDSAVYLCASSLRDSAGEQYFGPGTRLTVT.

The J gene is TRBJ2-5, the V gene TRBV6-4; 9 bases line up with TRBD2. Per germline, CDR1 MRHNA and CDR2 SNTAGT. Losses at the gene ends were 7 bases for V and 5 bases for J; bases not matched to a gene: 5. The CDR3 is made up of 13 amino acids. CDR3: CASTLAGRETQYF. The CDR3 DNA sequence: TGTGCCAGCACCCTAGCGGGACGGGAGACCCAGTACTTC.

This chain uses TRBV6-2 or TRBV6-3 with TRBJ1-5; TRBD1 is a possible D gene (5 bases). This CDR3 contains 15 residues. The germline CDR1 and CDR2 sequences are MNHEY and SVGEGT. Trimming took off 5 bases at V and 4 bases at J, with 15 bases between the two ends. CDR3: CASSLQGLSNQPQHF. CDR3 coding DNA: TGTGCCAGCAGTCTCCAGGGTCTTAGTAATCAGCCCCAGCATTTT.

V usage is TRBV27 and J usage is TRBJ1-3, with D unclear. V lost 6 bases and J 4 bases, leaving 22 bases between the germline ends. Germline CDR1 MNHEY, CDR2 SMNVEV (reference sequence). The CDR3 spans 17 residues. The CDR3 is CASRRAGIPAPGNTIYF. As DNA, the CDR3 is TGTGCCAGCAGGAGGGCCGGGATACCCGCCCCGGGAAACACCATATATTTT.

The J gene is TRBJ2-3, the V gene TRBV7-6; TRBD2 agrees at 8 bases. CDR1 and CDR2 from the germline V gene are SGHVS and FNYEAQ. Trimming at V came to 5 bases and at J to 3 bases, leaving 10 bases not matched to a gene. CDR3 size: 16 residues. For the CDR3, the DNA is TGTGCCAGCAGCCCGAGCGCCGGGAGGGAGACAGATACGCAGTATTTT. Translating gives CASSPSAGRETDTQYF.

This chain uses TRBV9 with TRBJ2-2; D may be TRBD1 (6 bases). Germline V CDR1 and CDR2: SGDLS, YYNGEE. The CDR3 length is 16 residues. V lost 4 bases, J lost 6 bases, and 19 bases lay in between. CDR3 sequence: CASSHLQGLIPGELFF. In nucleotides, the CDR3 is TGTGCCAGCAGCCATTTGCAGGGGTTGATTCCCGGGGAGCTGTTTTTT.

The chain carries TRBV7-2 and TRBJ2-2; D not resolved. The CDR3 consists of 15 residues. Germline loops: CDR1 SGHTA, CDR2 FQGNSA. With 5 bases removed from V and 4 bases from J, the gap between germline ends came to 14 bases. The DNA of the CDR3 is TGTGCCAGCAGCCCAAGTCGCAGGCTCACCGGGGAGCTGTTTTTT. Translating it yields CASSPSRRLTGELFF. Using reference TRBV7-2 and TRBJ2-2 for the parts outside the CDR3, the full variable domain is GAGVSQSPSNKVTEKGKDVELRCDPISGHTALYWYRQSLGQGLEFLIYFQGNSAPDKSGLPSDRFSAERTGGSVSTLTIQRTQQEDSAVYLCASSPSRRLTGELFFGEGSRLTVL.

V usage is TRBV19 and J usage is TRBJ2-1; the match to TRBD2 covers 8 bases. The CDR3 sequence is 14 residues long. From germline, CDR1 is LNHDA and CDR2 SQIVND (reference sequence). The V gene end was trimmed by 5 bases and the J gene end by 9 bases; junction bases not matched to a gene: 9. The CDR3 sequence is CASSDWTSSGEQFF. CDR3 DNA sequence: TGTGCCAGTAGTGACTGGACTAGCTCCGGTGAGCAGTTCTTC.

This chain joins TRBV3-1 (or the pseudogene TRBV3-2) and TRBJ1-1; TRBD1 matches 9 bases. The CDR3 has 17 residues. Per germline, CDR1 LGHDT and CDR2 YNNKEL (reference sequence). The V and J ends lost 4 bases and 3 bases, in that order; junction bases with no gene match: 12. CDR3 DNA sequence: TGTGCCAGCAGCCCGTCAAGGGGACAGGGAAGGGACACTGAAGCTTTCTTT. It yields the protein CASSPSRGQGRDTEAFF.

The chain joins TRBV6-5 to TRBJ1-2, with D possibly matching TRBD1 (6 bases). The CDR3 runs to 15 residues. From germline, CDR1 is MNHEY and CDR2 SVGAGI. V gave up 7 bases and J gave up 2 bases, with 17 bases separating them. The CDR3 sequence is CASTLDQGRNYGYTF. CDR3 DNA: TGTGCCAGCACCTTAGACCAGGGGAGAAACTATGGCTACACCTTC.

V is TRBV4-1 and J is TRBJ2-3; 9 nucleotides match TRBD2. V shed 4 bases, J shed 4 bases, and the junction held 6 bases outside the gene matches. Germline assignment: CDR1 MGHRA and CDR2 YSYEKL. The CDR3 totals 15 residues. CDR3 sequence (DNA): TGCGCCAGCAGCCGCGAGGTAGCGGGAGCAGATACGCAGTATTTT. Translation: CASSREVAGADTQYF.

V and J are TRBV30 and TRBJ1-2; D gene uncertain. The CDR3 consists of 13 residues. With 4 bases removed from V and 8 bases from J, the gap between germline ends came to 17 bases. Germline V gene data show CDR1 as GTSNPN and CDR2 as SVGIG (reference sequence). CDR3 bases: TGTGCCTGGAACGATCGGTTCCTGGAGGGCTACACCTTC. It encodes CAWNDRFLEGYTF.

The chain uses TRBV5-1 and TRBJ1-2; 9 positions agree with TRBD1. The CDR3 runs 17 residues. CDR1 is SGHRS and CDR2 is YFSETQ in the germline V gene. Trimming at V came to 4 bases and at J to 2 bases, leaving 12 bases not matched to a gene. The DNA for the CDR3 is TGCGCCAGCAGCGCCTCGACAGGGGGGGTCCACAACTATGGCTACACCTTC. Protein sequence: CASSASTGGVHNYGYTF.

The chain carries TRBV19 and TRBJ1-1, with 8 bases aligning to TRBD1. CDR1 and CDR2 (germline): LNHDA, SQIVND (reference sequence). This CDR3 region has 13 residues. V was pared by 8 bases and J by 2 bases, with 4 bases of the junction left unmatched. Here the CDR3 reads CASGQGFNTEAFF. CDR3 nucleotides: TGTGCCAGTGGACAGGGTTTTAACACTGAAGCTTTCTTT.

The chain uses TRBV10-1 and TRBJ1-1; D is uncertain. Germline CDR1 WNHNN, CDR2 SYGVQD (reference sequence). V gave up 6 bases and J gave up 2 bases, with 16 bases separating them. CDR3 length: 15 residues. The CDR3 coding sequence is TGCGCCAGCAGCCCCCGCGGAGGCCCAAACACTGAAGCTTTCTTT. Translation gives CASSPRGGPNTEAFF.

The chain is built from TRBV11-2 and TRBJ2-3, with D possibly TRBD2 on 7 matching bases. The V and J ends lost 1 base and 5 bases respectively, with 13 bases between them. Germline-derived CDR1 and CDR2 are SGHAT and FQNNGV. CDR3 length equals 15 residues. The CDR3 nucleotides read TGTGCCAGCAGCTTAGCGGGGGGCCGGGGAGATACGCAGTATTTT. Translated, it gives CASSLAGGRGDTQYF.

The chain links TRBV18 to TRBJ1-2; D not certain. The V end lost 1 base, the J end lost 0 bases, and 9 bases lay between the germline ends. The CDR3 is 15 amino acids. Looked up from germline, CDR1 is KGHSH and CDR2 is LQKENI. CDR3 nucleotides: TGTGCCAGCTCACCACTACGGGAAGCTAACTATGGCTACACCTTC. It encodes CASSPLREANYGYTF.

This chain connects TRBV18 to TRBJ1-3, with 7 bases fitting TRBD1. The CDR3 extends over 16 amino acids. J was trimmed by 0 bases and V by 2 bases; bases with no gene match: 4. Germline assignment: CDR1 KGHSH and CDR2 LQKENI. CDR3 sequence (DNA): TGTGCCAGCTCACCAACAGGGGCCTTCTCTGGAAACACCATATATTTT. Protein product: CASSPTGAFSGNTIYF.

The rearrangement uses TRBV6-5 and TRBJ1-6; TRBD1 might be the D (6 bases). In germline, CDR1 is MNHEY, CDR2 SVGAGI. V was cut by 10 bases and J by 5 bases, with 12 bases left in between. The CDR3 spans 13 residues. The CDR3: CATPSGDNSPLHF. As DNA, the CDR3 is TGTGCCACCCCCTCAGGGGATAATTCACCCCTCCACTTT.